This T cell receptor (beta chain) emerged from a study of T cells after yellow fever vaccination. Notes on the study in general: Clones that expanded after primary vaccination mostly reappeared after the booster (roughly 96% CD4, 70% to 90% CD8). The secondary response was weaker but peaked faster, day 5 versus 15. A small proportion of clonotypes was detected in both the CD4 and CD8 compartments.

About this clonotype: Its antigen is undetermined.

It was through 5'RACE template switching that TCR cDNA was made, with a universal primer site and UMIs added. From the 5' RACE reads, TCRdb called clonotypes with MiXCR, one entry per CDR3 protein. The table has 500,000 to 650,000 distinct CDR3 sequences, roughly 12% seen once; the top ten hold about 15%. The CDR3 totals 16 residues. In germline, CDR1 is SGDLS, CDR2 YYNGEE. Trimming stripped 0 bases from V and 1 base from J, with 13 bases between. The V and J genes are TRBV9 and TRBJ2-5; D perhaps matches TRBD1 (5 bases). The sample here was PBMCs, taken on the day of the yellow fever booster vaccination. The clonotype originates from a man between 25 and 39 years old who received the YFV17D yellow fever vaccine. In DNA form, the CDR3 reads TGTGCCAGCAGCGTAGGTATGGGGCAGATCCAAGAGACCCAGTACTTC. It codes for CASSVGMGQIQETQYF.